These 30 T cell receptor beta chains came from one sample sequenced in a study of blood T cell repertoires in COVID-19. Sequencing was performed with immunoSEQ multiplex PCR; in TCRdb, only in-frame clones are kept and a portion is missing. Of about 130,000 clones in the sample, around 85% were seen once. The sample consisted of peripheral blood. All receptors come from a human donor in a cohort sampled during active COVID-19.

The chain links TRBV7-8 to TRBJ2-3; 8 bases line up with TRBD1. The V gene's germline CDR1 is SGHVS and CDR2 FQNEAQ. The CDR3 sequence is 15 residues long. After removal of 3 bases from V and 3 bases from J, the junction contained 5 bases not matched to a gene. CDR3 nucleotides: TGTGCCAGCAGCTTGCAGGGGGCGGGGACAGATACGCAGTATTTT. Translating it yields CASSLQGAGTDTQYF.

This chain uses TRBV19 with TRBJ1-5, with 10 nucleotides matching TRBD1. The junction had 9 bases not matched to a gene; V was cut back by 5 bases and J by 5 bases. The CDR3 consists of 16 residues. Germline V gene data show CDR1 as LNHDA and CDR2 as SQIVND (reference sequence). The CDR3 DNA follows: TGTGCCAGTAGTCTCTCCGGGACAGGGGAGGATCAGCCCCAGCATTTT. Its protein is CASSLSGTGEDQPQHF.

The DNA of the CDR3 is TGTGCCAGCAGCTTAGATGGCAGGGTCTATGGCTACACCTTC. Its translation is CASSLDGRVYGYTF. The V gene is TRBV7-2, the J gene TRBJ1-2, with a weak D call TRBD1 (5 bases). Per the germline V gene, CDR1 is SGHTA and CDR2 is FQGNSA. V lost 1 base and J lost 4, with 10 bases in between. CDR3 length: 14 residues.

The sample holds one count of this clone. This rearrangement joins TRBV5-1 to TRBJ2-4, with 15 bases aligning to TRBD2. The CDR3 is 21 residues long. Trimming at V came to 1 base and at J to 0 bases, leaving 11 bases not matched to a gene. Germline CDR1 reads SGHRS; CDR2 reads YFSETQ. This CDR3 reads CASSLIGRGLAGGLAKNIQYF. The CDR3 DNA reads TGCGCCAGCAGCTTGATCGGTCGGGGACTAGCGGGGGGTCTAGCCAAAAACATTCAGTACTTC. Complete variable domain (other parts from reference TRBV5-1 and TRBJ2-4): KAGVTQTPRYLIKTRGQQVTLSCSPISGHRSVSWYQQTPGQGLQFLFEYFSETQRNKGNFPGRFSGRQFSNSRSEMNVSTLELGDSALYLCASSLIGRGLAGGLAKNIQYFGAGTRLSVL.

CDR3 nucleotides: TGCAGTGCCGACACAGGGTATGGCTACACCTTC. Its translation: CSADTGYGYTF. The chain links TRBV20-1 to TRBJ1-2, with D tentatively TRBD1 (6 bases). Germline CDR1 and CDR2: DFQATT and SNEGSKA (reference sequence). Trimming removed 6 bases at V and 5 bases at J, with 10 bases between. The CDR3 has 11 amino acids.

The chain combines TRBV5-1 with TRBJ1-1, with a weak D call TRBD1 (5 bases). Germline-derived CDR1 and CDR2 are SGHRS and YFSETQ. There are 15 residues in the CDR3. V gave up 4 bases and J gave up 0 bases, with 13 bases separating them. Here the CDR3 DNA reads TGCGCCAGCAGCCCGACAGACACATTGAACACTGAAGCTTTCTTT. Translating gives CASSPTDTLNTEAFF.

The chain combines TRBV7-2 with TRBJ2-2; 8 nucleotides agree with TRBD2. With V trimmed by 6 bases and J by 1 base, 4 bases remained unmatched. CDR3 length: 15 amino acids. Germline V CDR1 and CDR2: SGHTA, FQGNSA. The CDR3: CASRPTSVNTGELFF. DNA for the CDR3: TGTGCCAGCAGGCCGACTAGCGTGAACACCGGGGAGCTGTTTTTT.

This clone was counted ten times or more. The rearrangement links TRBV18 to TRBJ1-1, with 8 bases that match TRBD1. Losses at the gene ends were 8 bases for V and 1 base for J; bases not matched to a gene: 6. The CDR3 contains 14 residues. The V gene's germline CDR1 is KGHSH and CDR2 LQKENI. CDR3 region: CASAGQGSNTEAFF. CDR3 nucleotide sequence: TGTGCCAGCGCCGGACAGGGCTCGAACACTGAAGCTTTCTTT. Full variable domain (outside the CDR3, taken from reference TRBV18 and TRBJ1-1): NAGVMQNPRHLVRRRGQEARLRCSPMKGHSHVYWYRQLPEEGLKFMVYLQKENIIDESGMPKERFSAEFPKEGPSILRIQQVVRGDSAAYFCASAGQGSNTEAFFGQGTRLTVV.

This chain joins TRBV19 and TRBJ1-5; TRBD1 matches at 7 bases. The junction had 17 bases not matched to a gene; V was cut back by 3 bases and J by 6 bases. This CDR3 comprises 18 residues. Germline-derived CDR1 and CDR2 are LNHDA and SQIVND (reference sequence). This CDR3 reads CASSIFRFGDRVSQPQHF. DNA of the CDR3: TGTGCCAGTAGTATCTTCCGGTTTGGAGACAGGGTGAGTCAGCCCCAGCATTTT.

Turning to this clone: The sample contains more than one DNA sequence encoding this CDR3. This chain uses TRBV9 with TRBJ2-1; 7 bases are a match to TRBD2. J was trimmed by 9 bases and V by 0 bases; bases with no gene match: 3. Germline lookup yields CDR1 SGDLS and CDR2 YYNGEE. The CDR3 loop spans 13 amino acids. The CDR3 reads CASSVGGGGEQFF. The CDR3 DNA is TGTGCCAGCAGCGTAGGTGGCGGGGGTGAGCAGTTCTTC.

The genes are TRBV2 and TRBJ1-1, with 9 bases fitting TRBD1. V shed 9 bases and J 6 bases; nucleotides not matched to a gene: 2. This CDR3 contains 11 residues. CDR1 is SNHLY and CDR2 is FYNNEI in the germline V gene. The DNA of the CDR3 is TGTGCCAGGGGGACAGGGCCTGAAGCTTTCTTT. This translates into CARGTGPEAFF.

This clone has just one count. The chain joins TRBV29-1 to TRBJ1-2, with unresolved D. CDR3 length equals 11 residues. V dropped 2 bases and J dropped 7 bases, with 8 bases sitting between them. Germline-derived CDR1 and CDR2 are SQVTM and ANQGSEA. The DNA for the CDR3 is TGCAGCGTTGAACAGGCGGGTGGCTACACCTTC. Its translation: CSVEQAGGYTF. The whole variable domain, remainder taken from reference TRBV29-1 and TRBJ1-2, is SAVISQKPSRDICQRGTSLTIQCQVDSQVTMMFWYRQQPGQSLTLIATANQGSEATYESGFVIDKFPISRPNLTFSTLTVSNMSPEDSSIYLCSVEQAGGYTFGSGTRLTVV.

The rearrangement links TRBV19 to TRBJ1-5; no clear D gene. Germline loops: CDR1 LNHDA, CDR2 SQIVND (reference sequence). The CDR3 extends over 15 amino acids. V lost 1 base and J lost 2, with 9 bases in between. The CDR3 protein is CASSIGSVGNQPQHF. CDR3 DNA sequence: TGTGCCAGTAGTATAGGGTCGGTTGGCAATCAGCCCCAGCATTTT.

The CDR3 coding sequence is TGTGCCAGCAGCTTAGTGACTAGCGGCCCCTACGAGCAGTACGTC. Translating gives CASSLVTSGPYEQYV. The chain recombines TRBV7-2 with TRBJ2-7; TRBD2 agrees at 9 bases. The CDR3 length is 15 residues. Looked up from germline, CDR1 is SGHTA and CDR2 is FQGNSA. V lost 1 base and J lost 2; bases outside the gene matches: 3.

CDR3 sequence reads: CASSLGGGPTDTQYF. The DNA for the CDR3 is TGTGCCAGCAGCTTAGGGGGCGGTCCCACAGATACGCAGTATTTT. This rearrangement joins TRBV11-3 to TRBJ2-3, with D possibly matching TRBD1 (5 bases). The V and J ends lost 1 base and 2 bases respectively, with 10 bases between them. The CDR3 is 15 residues long. CDR1 is SGHNT, CDR2 YENEEA, per germline.

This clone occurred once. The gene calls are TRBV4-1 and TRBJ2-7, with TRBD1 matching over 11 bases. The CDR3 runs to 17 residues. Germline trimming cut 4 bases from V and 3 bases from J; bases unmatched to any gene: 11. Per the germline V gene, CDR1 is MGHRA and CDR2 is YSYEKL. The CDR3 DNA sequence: TGCGCCAGCAGCCCCCGTCTTGGGGGACAGGGGGTCTACGAGCAGTACTTC. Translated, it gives CASSPRLGGQGVYEQYF.

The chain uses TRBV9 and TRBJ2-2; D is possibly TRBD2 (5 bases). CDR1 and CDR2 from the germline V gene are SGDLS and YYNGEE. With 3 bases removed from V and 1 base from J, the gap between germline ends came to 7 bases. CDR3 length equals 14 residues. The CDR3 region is CASSGTWNTGELFF. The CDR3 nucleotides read TGTGCCAGCAGCGGGACTTGGAACACCGGGGAGCTGTTTTTT.

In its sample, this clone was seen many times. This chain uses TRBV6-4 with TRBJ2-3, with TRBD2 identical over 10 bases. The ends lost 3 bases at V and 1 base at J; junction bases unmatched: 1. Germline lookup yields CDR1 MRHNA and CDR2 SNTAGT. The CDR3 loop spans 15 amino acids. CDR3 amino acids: CASSDGTSGTDTQYF. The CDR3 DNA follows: TGTGCCAGCAGTGATGGGACTAGCGGCACAGATACGCAGTATTTT.

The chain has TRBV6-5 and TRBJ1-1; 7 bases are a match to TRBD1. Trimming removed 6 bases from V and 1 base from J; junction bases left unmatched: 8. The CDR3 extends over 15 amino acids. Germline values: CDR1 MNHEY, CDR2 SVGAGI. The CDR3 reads CASRTTGAPNTEAFF. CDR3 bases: TGTGCCAGCAGAACCACAGGGGCCCCGAACACTGAAGCTTTCTTT.

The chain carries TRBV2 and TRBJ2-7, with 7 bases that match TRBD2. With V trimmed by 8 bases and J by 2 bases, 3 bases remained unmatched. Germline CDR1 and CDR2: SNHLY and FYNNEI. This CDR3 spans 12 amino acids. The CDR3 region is CASASGTYEQYF. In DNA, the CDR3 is TGTGCCAGCGCTAGCGGAACCTACGAGCAGTACTTC. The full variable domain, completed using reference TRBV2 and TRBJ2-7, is EPEVTQTPSHQVTQMGQEVILRCVPISNHLYFYWYRQILGQKVEFLVSFYNNEISEKSEIFDDQFSVERPDGSNFTLKIRSTKLEDSAMYFCASASGTYEQYFGPGTRLTVT.

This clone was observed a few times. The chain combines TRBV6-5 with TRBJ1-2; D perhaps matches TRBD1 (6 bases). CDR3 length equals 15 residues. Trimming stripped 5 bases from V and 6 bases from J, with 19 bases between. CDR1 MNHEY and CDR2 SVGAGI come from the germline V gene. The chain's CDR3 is CASSHQQGGRNGYTF. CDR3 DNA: TGTGCCAGCAGTCACCAACAGGGAGGGAGAAATGGCTACACCTTC.

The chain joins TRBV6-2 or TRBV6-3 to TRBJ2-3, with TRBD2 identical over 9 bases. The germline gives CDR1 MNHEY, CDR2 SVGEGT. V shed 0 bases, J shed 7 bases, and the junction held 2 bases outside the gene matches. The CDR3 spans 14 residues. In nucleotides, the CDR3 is TGTGCCAGCAGTTACTCGGGGACTAGCCATACGCAGTATTTT. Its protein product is CASSYSGTSHTQYF.

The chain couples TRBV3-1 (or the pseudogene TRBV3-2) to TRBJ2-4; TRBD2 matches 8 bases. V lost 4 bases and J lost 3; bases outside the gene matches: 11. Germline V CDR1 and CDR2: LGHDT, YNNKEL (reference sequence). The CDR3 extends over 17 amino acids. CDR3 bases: TGTGCCAGCAGCCCAACCCTAGGGCGGGGGGACAAAAACATTCAGTACTTC. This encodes CASSPTLGRGDKNIQYF.

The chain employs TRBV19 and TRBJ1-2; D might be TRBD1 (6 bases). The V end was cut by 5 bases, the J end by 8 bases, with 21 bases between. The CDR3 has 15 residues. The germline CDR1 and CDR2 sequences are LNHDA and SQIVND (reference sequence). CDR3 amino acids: CASSETRDTRKGYTF. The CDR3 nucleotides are TGTGCCAGTAGTGAAACCCGGGACACAAGGAAGGGCTACACCTTC.

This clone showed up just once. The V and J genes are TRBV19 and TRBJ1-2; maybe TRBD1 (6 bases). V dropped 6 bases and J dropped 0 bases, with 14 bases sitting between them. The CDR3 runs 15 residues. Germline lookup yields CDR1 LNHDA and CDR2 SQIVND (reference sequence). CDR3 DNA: TGTGCCAGTAGGGATCCAGGACAGACTAACTATGGCTACACCTTC. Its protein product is CASRDPGQTNYGYTF.

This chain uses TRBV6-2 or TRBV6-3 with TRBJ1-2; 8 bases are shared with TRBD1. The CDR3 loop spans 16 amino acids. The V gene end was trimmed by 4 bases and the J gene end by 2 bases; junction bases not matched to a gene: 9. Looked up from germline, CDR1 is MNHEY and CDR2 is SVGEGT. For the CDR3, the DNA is TGTGCCAGCAGTTCACATGGGACAGGCGCGAACTATGGCTACACCTTC. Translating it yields CASSSHGTGANYGYTF.

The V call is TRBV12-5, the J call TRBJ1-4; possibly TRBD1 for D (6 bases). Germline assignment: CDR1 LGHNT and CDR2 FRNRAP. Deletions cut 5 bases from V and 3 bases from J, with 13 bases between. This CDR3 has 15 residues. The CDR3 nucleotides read TGTGCTAGTGGTCCCGGGACACCCGCTAATGAAAAACTGTTTTTT. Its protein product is CASGPGTPANEKLFF.

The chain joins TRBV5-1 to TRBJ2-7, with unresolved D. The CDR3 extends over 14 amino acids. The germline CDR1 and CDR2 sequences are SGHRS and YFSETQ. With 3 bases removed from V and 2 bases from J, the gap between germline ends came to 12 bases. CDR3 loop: CASSSRSPPYEQYF. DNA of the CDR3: TGCGCCAGCAGCTCGAGATCGCCCCCCTACGAGCAGTACTTC.

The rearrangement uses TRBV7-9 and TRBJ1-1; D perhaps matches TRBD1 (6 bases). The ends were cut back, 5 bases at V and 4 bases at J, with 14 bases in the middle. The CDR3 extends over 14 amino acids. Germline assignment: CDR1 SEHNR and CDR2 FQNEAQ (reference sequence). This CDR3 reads CASSPETGLTEAFF. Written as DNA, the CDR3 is TGTGCCAGCAGCCCCGAAACAGGGCTCACTGAAGCTTTCTTT.

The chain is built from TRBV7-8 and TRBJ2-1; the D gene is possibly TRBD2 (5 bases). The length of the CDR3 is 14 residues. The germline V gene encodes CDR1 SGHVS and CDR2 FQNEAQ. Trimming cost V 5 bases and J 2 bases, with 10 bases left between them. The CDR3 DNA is TGTGCCAGCAGCCCGACGGGAACCTACAATGAGCAGTTCTTC. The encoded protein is CASSPTGTYNEQFF.